The entry below gives a single T cell receptor (beta chain) sequence along with its context. Germline CDR1 reads SGHRS; CDR2 reads YFSETQ. V was shortened by 1 base and J by 0 bases, with 11 bases between the two germline ends. This CDR3 contains 16 residues. The data derive from a study of blood T cell repertoires in COVID-19. Per the authors' pipeline: Using reference gene primer amplification, nucleated cell counts were estimated. Produced via immunoSEQ multiplex PCR; TCRdb's table is partial and in-frame only. V and J calls and clone size are those listed in that table; D and trimming were worked out from the DNA. The table lists a few hundred thousand clones, roughly 89% of them singletons.

Material for sequencing was peripheral blood. The rearrangement links TRBV5-1 to TRBJ1-3; D gene ambiguous. The receptor was isolated from a man aged 18 to 30 with COVID-19, enrolled during active disease. CDR3 bases: TGCGCCAGCAGCTTGAATGCGGGAGGCTCTGGAAACACCATATATTTT. Translation: CASSLNAGGSGNTIYF.